The present T cell receptor beta chain was sequenced within a study of blood T cells in healthy people across ages. Findings of the study overall: Roughly linearly, TCR beta diversity per million T cells fell as age increased. The study found TCR beta diversity correlated strongly with naive T cell percentage.

Using a J-beta primer mix together with a sample-barcoded 5' primer, a second PCR was run for roughly 7 to 11 cycles. Each cDNA molecule was tagged by a template-switch adaptor that had 12 random nucleotides. MiXCR was run by TCRdb on the 5' RACE reads, yielding one entry per CDR3 protein. The data hold about 1.5 million distinct CDR3 sequences, with roughly two fifths observed a single time. As regards this clonotype: No antigen is known for it.

Germline CDR1 SQVTM, CDR2 ANQGSEA. Trimming shortened V by 5 bases and J by 2 bases, and 9 bases separated the two germline ends. The CDR3 contains 12 residues. The TCR was taken from a woman between 18 and 30 years old in good health. The chain has TRBV29-1 and TRBJ1-1; no clear D gene. Sequencing input: blood. The CDR3 nucleotides read TGCAGCGTTCGTTACGGAAACACTGAAGCTTTCTTT. This gives the protein CSVRYGNTEAFF.